These T cell receptor beta chains were read from a single sample in a study of blood T cell repertoires in COVID-19. The method was immunoSEQ multiplex PCR; TCRdb's version includes in-frame clones alone and lacks a portion of them. Of 200,000 to 300,000 clones in the sample, 65% to 85% were seen once. The sample was peripheral blood. The source of these receptors is a human donor in a cohort sampled during active COVID-19. The CDR3 runs from the conserved cysteine through the conserved F or W. The D gene is left open where the match is weak. Rows may omit the clone size; those that give it use once, few, many or a size class.

size	V	J	D	CDR3	DNA
few	TRBV30	TRBJ1-4	.	CAWRRGGGGRNEKLFF	TGTGCCTGGAGACGAGGAGGGGGGGGTCGTAATGAAAAACTGTTTTTT
.	TRBV5-1	TRBJ2-1	.	CASSFGSASGSSYNEQFF	TGCGCCAGCAGCTTTGGATCGGCGAGCGGTAGCTCCTACAATGAGCAGTTCTTC
.	TRBV9	TRBJ2-1	.	CASSPAFGIKGDEQFF	TGTGCCAGCAGCCCCGCGTTCGGGATCAAGGGGGATGAGCAGTTCTTC
.	TRBV5-1	TRBJ2-1	.	CASSLAGPNNEQFF	TGCGCCAGCAGCTTGGCAGGGCCGAACAATGAGCAGTTCTTC
.	TRBV5-1	TRBJ2-7	.	CASSLTTGGAGLASTYEQYF	TGCGCCAGCAGCTTGACCACAGGGGGCGCCGGACTAGCTAGTACCTACGAGCAGTACTTC
.	TRBV28	TRBJ1-2	.	CASSLGGKGYTF	TGTGCCAGCAGTTTAGGAGGGAAAGGCTACACCTTC
.	TRBV7-9	TRBJ1-1	.	CASSSRGGNEAFF	TGTGCCAGCAGCTCTAGAGGGGGTAATGAAGCTTTCTTT
.	TRBV10-2	TRBJ1-1	.	CASIAGQNAEAFF	TGCGCCAGCATCGCGGGTCAGAACGCTGAAGCTTTCTTT
once	TRBV28	TRBJ2-7	.	CASSPGGNRYEQYF	TGTGCCAGCAGCCCGGGCGGGAACCGCTACGAGCAGTACTTC
.	TRBV25-1	TRBJ1-3	.	CASSTPGSRNTIYF	TGTGCCAGCAGTACCCCAGGGTCACGGAACACCATATATTTT
.	TRBV9	TRBJ2-3	TRBD2	CASSELAGGDTQYF	TGTGCCAGCAGCGAACTAGCGGGAGGAGATACGCAGTATTTT
.	TRBV9	TRBJ1-3	.	CASGLSSGNTIYF	TGTGCCAGCGGGCTATCGTCCGGAAACACCATATATTTT
.	TRBV5-1	TRBJ2-1	TRBD2	CASSGGVGVSYNEQFF	TGCGCCAGCAGCGGGGGGGTCGGAGTCTCCTACAATGAGCAGTTCTTC
.	TRBV5-1	TRBJ1-3	.	CASSFTGFEGNTIYF	TGCGCCAGCAGCTTTACAGGGTTTGAAGGAAACACCATATATTTT
once	TRBV6-2/TRBV6-3	TRBJ1-5	.	CASSYGGGNQPQHF	TGTGCCAGCAGTTATGGAGGGGGCAATCAGCCCCAGCATTTT
few	TRBV3-1/TRBV3-2	TRBJ2-1	TRBD2	CASSPRLAGGKRVEQFF	TGTGCCAGCAGCCCGCGACTAGCGGGAGGGAAGAGGGTTGAGCAGTTCTTC
.	TRBV12-3/TRBV12-4	TRBJ2-1	.	CASLGGRDEQFF	TGTGCCAGCCTAGGTGGTCGGGATGAGCAGTTCTTC
.	TRBV3-1/TRBV3-2	TRBJ2-1	.	CASSQRGEQFF	TGTGCCAGCAGCCAAAGGGGAGAGCAGTTCTTC
.	TRBV6-5	TRBJ2-6	.	CASNLARGGANVLTF	TGTGCCAGCAACCTCGCTCGAGGTGGGGCCAACGTCCTGACTTTC
.	TRBV20-1	TRBJ1-2	TRBD1	CSASPGTDYGYTF	TGCAGTGCTAGTCCCGGGACAGACTATGGCTACACCTTC
.	TRBV3-1/TRBV3-2	TRBJ2-1	TRBD2	CASSPDRGGPSRNEQFF	TGTGCCAGCAGCCCCGATCGGGGAGGGCCCAGTAGGAATGAGCAGTTCTTC
.	TRBV28	TRBJ2-3	TRBD1	CATIRDRITDTQYF	TGTGCCACCATCCGGGACAGAATCACAGATACGCAGTATTTT
few	TRBV19	TRBJ2-7	TRBD2	CASSIRRSRSSGRVEQYF	TGTGCCAGTAGTATAAGGCGGAGTCGGTCTAGCGGGAGAGTCGAGCAGTACTTC
.	TRBV5-1	TRBJ1-6	.	CASSLGGGRDNSPLHF	TGCGCCAGCAGCTTGGGGGGCGGCAGAGATAATTCACCCCTCCACTTT
few	TRBV28	TRBJ1-4	TRBD1	CASSQDRGLDEKLFF	TGTGCCAGCAGCCAAGACAGGGGGTTAGATGAAAAACTGTTTTTT
.	TRBV6-5	TRBJ1-5	.	CASSLIQGNQPQHF	TGTGCCAGCAGTTTAATTCAGGGCAATCAGCCCCAGCATTTT
.	TRBV5-4	TRBJ2-7	TRBD1	CASSLGAGGSEQYF	TGTGCCAGCAGCTTGGGGGCAGGGGGTAGCGAGCAGTACTTC
.	TRBV12-3/TRBV12-4	TRBJ2-7	.	CASSRDSPGQYF	TGTGCCAGCAGCCGTGACAGCCCGGGGCAGTACTTC
.	TRBV2	TRBJ1-1	TRBD1	CASNTGTENTEAFF	TGTGCCAGCAACACCGGGACAGAGAACACTGAAGCTTTCTTT
.	TRBV11-3	TRBJ1-1	.	CASSLGPGYTEAFF	TGTGCCAGCAGCTTAGGTCCAGGATACACTGAAGCTTTCTTT
.	TRBV27	TRBJ2-7	TRBD1	CASSPGQGSLYEQYF	TGTGCCAGCAGTCCAGGACAGGGGTCTCTCTACGAGCAGTACTTC
once	TRBV7-8	TRBJ2-2	TRBD2	CASSPASGGLNTGELFF	TGTGCCAGCAGTCCCGCCAGCGGGGGCCTGAACACCGGGGAGCTGTTTTTT
.	TRBV4-2	TRBJ1-1	TRBD1	CASSQGGTGGRHTEAFF	TGTGCCAGCAGCCAAGGAGGGACAGGGGGCAGGCACACTGAAGCTTTCTTT
.	TRBV29-1	TRBJ2-7	.	CSVDSTGSAYEQYF	TGCAGCGTTGACTCAACAGGCTCTGCCTACGAGCAGTACTTC
.	TRBV9	TRBJ2-3	TRBD2	CASSVGASGMVDTQYF	TGTGCCAGCAGCGTAGGGGCTAGCGGGATGGTAGATACGCAGTATTTT
.	TRBV7-6	TRBJ1-2	.	CASSSPGVGYTF	TGTGCCAGCAGCTCCCCGGGAGTTGGCTACACCTTC
.	TRBV10-3	TRBJ1-2	TRBD1	CAISEGEGGDYGYTF	TGTGCCATCAGTGAAGGGGAAGGGGGCGACTATGGCTACACCTTC
.	TRBV20-1	TRBJ2-5	TRBD1	CSATGGETQYF	TGCAGCGCAACAGGGGGAGAGACCCAGTACTTC
.	TRBV28	TRBJ2-7	.	CASSPPLSGYYEQYF	TGTGCCAGCAGCCCGCCCTTAAGCGGGTACTACGAGCAGTACTTC
.	TRBV18	TRBJ2-7	TRBD2	CASSPLPGGSGAYEQYF	TGTGCCAGCTCACCACTTCCTGGGGGGAGCGGGGCCTACGAGCAGTACTTC
.	TRBV9	TRBJ2-3	.	CASGPIRDTQYF	TGTGCCAGCGGTCCAATCCGGGATACGCAGTATTTT
.	TRBV30	TRBJ1-2	TRBD1	CAWTGGGYGYTF	TGTGCCTGGACAGGGGGCGGCTATGGCTACACCTTC
.	TRBV18	TRBJ2-2	.	CASSPGLGDFNTGELFF	TGTGCCAGCTCACCGGGGCTAGGTGACTTCAACACCGGGGAGCTGTTTTTT
.	TRBV5-1	TRBJ2-1	TRBD2	CASSPGLANEQFF	TGCGCCAGCAGTCCGGGACTAGCTAATGAGCAGTTCTTC
.	TRBV29-1	TRBJ1-5	.	CSVMTAPNQPQHF	TGCAGCGTTATGACAGCCCCTAATCAGCCCCAGCATTTT